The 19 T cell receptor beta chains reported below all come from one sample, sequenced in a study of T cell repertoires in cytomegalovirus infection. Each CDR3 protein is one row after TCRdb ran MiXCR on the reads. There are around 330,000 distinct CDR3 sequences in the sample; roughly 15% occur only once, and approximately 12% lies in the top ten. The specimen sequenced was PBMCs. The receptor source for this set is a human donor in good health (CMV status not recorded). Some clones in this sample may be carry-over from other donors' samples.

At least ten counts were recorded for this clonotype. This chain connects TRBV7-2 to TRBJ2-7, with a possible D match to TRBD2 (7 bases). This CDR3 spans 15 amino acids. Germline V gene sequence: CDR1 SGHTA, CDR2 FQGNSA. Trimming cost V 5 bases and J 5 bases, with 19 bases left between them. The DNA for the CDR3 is TGTGCCAGCAGCCCCCCTGGGGGGGCTTACAACGAGCAGTACTTC. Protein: CASSPPGGAYNEQYF.

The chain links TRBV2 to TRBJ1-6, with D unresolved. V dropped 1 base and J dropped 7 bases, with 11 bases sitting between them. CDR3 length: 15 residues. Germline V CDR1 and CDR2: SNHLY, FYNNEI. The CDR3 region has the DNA TGTGCCAGCAGTGAAGGCCGTCTACGGAATTCACCCCTCCACTTT. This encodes CASSEGRLRNSPLHF.

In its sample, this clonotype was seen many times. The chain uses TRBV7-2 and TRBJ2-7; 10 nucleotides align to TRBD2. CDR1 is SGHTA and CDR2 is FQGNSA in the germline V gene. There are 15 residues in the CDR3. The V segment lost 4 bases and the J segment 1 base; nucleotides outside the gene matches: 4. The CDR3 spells CASSSSGGFSYEQYF. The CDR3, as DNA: TGTGCCAGCAGCTCTAGCGGGGGCTTTTCCTACGAGCAGTACTTC.

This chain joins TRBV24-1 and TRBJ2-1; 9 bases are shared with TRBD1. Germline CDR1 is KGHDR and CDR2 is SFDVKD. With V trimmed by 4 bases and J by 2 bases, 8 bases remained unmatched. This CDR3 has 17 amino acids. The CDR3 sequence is CATSDTRTGEAYNEQFF. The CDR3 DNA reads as TGTGCCACCAGTGACACACGGACAGGGGAAGCCTACAATGAGCAGTTCTTC.

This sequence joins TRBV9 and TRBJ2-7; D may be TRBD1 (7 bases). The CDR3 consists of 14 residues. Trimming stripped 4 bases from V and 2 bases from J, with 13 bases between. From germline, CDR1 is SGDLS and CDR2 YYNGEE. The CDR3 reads CASSPGGNTYEQYF. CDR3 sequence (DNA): TGTGCCAGCAGCCCAGGGGGGAACACCTACGAGCAGTACTTC.

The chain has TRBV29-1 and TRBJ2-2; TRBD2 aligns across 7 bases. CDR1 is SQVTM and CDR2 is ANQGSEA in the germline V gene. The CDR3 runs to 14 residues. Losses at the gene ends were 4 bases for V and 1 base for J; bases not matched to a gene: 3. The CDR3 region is CSVVVAGNTGELFF. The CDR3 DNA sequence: TGCAGCGTTGTTGTAGCGGGGAACACCGGGGAGCTGTTTTTT.

The CDR3 DNA reads as TGCGCCAGCAGCTCCGGGTCTTACCGCGACGAGCAGTACTTC. Translation: CASSSGSYRDEQYF. This rearrangement joins TRBV5-1 to TRBJ2-7; no firm D call. The CDR3 consists of 14 residues. Trimming took off 3 bases at V and 5 bases at J, with 15 bases between the two ends. CDR1 is SGHRS and CDR2 is YFSETQ in the germline V gene. The entire variable domain, with the rest obtained from reference TRBV5-1 and TRBJ2-7, is as follows: KAGVTQTPRYLIKTRGQQVTLSCSPISGHRSVSWYQQTPGQGLQFLFEYFSETQRNKGNFPGRFSGRQFSNSRSEMNVSTLELGDSALYLCASSSGSYRDEQYFGPGTRLTVT.

The CDR3 bases are TGTGCCAGCAGCCTCCGGCGGGGTGTTCGTGCAAACACCATATATTTT. This codes for CASSLRRGVRANTIYF. This chain connects TRBV7-9 to TRBJ1-3; D unresolved. The germline V gene has CDR1 SEHNR and CDR2 FQNEAQ (reference sequence). This CDR3 has 16 amino acids. Trimming took off 5 bases at V and 6 bases at J, with 20 bases between the two ends.

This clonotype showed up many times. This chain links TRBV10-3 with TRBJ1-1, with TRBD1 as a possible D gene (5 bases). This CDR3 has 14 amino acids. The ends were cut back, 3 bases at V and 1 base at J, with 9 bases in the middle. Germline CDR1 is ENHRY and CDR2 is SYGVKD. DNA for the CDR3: TGTGCCATCAGTGATGGTCAGGGGAACACTGAAGCTTTCTTT. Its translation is CAISDGQGNTEAFF.

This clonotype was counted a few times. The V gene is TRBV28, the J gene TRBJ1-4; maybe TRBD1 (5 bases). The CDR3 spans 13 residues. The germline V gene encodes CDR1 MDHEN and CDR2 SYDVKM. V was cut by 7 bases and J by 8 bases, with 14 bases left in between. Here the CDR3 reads CASTSGGLEKLFF. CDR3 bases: TGTGCCAGCACAAGCGGGGGTTTAGAAAAACTGTTTTTT.

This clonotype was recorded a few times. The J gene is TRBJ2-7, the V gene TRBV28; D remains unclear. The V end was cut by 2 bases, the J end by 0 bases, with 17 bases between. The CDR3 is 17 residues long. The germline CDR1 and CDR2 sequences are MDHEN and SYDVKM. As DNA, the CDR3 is TGTGCCAGCAGTTTACCCGCGTCAGGTGCCAGCTCCTACGAGCAGTACTTC. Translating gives CASSLPASGASSYEQYF.

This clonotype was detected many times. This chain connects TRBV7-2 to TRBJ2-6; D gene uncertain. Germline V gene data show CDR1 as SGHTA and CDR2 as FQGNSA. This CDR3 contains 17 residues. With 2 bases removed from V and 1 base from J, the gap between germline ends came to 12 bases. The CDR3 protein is CASSLWAGPSGANVLTF. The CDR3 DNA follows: TGTGCCAGCAGCTTATGGGCAGGTCCTTCTGGGGCCAACGTCCTGACTTTC.

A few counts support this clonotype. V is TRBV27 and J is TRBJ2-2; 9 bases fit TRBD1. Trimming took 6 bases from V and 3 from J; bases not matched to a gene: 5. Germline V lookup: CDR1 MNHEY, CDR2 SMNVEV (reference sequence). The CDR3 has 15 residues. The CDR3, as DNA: TGTGCCAGCAGCCAGAGACAGGGGGACACCGGGGAGCTGTTTTTT. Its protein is CASSQRQGDTGELFF.

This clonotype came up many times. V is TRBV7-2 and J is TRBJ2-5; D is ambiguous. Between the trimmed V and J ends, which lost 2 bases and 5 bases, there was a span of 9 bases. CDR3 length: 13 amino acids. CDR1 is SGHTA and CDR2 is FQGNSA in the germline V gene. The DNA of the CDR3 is TGTGCCAGCAGCTTACAAGAATGGGAGACCCAGTACTTC. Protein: CASSLQEWETQYF.

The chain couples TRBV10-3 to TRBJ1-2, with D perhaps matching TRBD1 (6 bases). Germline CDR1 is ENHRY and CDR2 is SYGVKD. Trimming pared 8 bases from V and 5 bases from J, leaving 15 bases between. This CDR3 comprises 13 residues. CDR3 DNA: TGTGCCATCTCCGAGGACAGAAAGTATGGCTACACCTTC. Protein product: CAISEDRKYGYTF.

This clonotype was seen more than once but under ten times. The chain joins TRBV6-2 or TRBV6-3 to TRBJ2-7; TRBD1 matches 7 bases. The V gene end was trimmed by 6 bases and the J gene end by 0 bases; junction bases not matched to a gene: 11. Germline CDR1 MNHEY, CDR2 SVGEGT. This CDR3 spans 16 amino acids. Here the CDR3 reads CASSNSGGLSSYEQYF. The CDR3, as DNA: TGTGCCAGCAGCAACTCAGGGGGTCTTAGCTCCTACGAGCAGTACTTC.

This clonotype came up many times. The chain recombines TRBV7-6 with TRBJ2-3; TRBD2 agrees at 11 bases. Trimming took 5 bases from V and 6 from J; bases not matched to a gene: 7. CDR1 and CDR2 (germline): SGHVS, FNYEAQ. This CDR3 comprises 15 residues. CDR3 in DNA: TGTGCCAGCAGCCGCCGACTAGCGGGGCCTGATACGCAGTATTTT. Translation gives CASSRRLAGPDTQYF.

CDR3 loop: CASSLVVETYEQYF. CDR3 coding DNA: TGTGCCAGCAGCTTAGTTGTCGAGACCTACGAGCAGTACTTC. The J gene is TRBJ2-7, the V gene TRBV7-9; D unresolved. CDR1 SEHNR and CDR2 FQNEAQ come from the germline V gene (reference sequence). CDR3 length equals 14 residues. V dropped 1 base and J dropped 2 bases, with 9 bases sitting between them.

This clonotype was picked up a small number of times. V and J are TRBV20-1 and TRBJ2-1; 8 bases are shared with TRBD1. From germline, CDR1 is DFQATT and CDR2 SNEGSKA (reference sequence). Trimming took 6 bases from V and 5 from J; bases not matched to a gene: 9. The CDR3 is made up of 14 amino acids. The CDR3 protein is CSARQGARDNEQFF. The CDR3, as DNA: TGCAGTGCGAGGCAGGGGGCGCGGGACAATGAGCAGTTCTTC.